This T cell receptor beta chain was retrieved from a study of tumor and adjacent non-tumor tissue in lung cancer. Turning to the study itself: There were fewer than 15 adenocarcinoma, a couple of squamous cell carcinoma and 1 small cell lung cancer cases.

Germline CDR1 and CDR2: LGHNA and YSLEER. This CDR3 contains 14 residues. A modified ARM-PCR protocol with three rounds of nested PCR amplified TCRbeta. TCRdb re-analysed the multiplex PCR reads in MiXCR, keeping a single row per CDR3 protein. The sample lists approximately 120,000 distinct CDR3 sequences, approximately 71% occurring once. This clonotype was counted once. What it recognizes is unknown. At one end, the junction sequence differs from germline, possibly due to a read error. Whole-study findings and limits: Top 100 clones took a larger repertoire share in normal lung.

This sample's RNA came from whole unsorted tissue. The sample taken for sequencing was lung tumor tissue. V is TRBV4-3 and J is TRBJ1-2, with D unresolved. The receptor comes from a woman between 55 and 75 years old with non-small cell lung cancer. The CDR3 loop is CTRSQDLGVDGYTF. Written as DNA, the CDR3 is TGCACCAGGAGCCAAGATCTGGGAGTTGATGGCTACACCTTC.